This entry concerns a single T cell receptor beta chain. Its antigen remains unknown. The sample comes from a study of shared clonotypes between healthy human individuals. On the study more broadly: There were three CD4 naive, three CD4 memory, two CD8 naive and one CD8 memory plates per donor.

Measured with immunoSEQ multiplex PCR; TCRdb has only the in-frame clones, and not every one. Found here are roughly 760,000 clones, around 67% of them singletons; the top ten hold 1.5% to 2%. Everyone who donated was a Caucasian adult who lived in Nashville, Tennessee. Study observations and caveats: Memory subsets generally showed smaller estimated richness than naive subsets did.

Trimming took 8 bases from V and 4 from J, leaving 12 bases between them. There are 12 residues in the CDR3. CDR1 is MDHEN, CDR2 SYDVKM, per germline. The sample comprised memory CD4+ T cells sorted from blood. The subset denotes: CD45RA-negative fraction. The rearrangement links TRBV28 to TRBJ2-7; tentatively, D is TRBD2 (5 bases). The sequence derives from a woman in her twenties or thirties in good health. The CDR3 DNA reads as TGTGCCAGCGTCCAGCGCGGGTACGAGCAGTACTTC. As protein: CASVQRGYEQYF. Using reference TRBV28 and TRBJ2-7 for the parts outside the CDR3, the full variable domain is DVKVTQSSRYLVKRTGEKVFLECVQDMDHENMFWYRQDPGLGLRLIYFSYDVKMKEKGDIPEGYSVSREKKERFSLILESASTNQTSMYLCASVQRGYEQYFGPGTRLTVT.